This TCR beta chain was sequenced in a study of ipilimumab plus nivolumab after autologous stem cell transplantation. Background on the study: Typical patient got four to six ipilimumab doses and about eight nivolumab doses (median).

Patients got 3 mg/kg IV nivolumab weeks 1, 4, 7, 10, then biweekly through week 26. Trimming pared 8 bases from V and 5 bases from J, leaving 18 bases between. The CDR3 runs to 15 residues. The germline CDR1 and CDR2 sequences are MNHEY and SMNVEV (reference sequence). Repertoires were generated with immunoSEQ multiplex PCR, while TCRdb's copy carries only in-frame clones and drops some. Of about 10,000 clones listed, about 78% are singletons. The sequence came from a male donor with diffuse large B-cell lymphoma. The chain carries TRBV27 and TRBJ1-4, with D maybe TRBD1 (5 bases). The source material was PBMCs, sampled in a trial of ipilimumab plus nivolumab as post-transplant consolidation. The CDR3 is CASRGQDSLNEKLFF. The CDR3 DNA is TGTGCCAGCCGCGGACAAGACAGCCTCAATGAAAAACTGTTTTTT.